The 28 T cell receptor beta chains given below trace back to one sample, sequenced in a study of blood T cell repertoires in COVID-19. Data came from immunoSEQ multiplex PCR; TCRdb stores just in-frame clones and leaves some out. Among over 60,000 clones listed, 86% were seen once. The sequenced material came from peripheral blood. Receptors were obtained from a woman aged 55 to 70 with acute or convalescent COVID-19.

The chain is built from TRBV11-2 and TRBJ2-7; a possible D gene is TRBD1 (6 bases). Trimming took 3 bases from V and 2 from J, leaving 11 bases between them. The germline V gene has CDR1 SGHAT and CDR2 FQNNGV. The CDR3 has 14 residues. CDR3 in DNA: TGTGCCAGCAGCTTCGGCAGGGGAACCTACGAGCAGTACTTC. This gives the protein CASSFGRGTYEQYF.

The chain combines TRBV19 with TRBJ1-4, with TRBD1 identical over 7 bases. Per the germline V gene, CDR1 is LNHDA and CDR2 is SQIVND (reference sequence). Germline trimming cut 5 bases from V and 0 bases from J; bases unmatched to any gene: 3. This CDR3 has 15 residues. For the CDR3, the DNA is TGTGCCAGTAGTCTAGGGACAGCAACTAATGAAAAACTGTTTTTT. Its protein product is CASSLGTATNEKLFF.

The chain links TRBV6-1 to TRBJ1-5, with a weak D call TRBD1 (6 bases). V was pared by 2 bases and J by 4 bases, with 15 bases between. Germline assignment: CDR1 MNHNS and CDR2 SASEGT. This CDR3 has 16 amino acids. The CDR3 loop is CASSERELQGNQPQHF. As DNA, the CDR3 is TGTGCCAGCAGTGAACGAGAATTACAGGGAAATCAGCCCCAGCATTTT.

This clone showed up just once. This chain links TRBV28 with TRBJ2-2; no firm D call. Germline V gives CDR1 MDHEN, CDR2 SYDVKM. This CDR3 contains 15 residues. Trimming removed 1 base from V and 2 bases from J, with 8 bases in between. CDR3 loop: CASSLSPTNTGELFF. Written as DNA, the CDR3 is TGTGCCAGCAGTTTATCCCCGACAAACACCGGGGAGCTGTTTTTT.

This clone was recorded only once. The chain joins TRBV19 to TRBJ2-1; 9 positions agree with TRBD2. CDR1 and CDR2 from the germline V gene are LNHDA and SQIVND (reference sequence). The CDR3 consists of 17 residues. Trimming cost V 8 bases and J 0 bases; bases outside gene matches: 11. CDR3: CASSPGLAMSSYNEQFF. CDR3 sequence (DNA): TGTGCCAGTTCGCCGGGACTAGCAATGAGCTCCTACAATGAGCAGTTCTTC.

The chain has TRBV24-1 and TRBJ2-1; 8 bases line up with TRBD2. The J segment lost 6 bases and the V segment lost 5 bases, leaving 2 bases of the junction unmatched. Looked up from germline, CDR1 is KGHDR and CDR2 is SFDVKD. CDR3 size: 13 residues. CDR3 in DNA: TGTGCCACCAGTGCGGGGGGGCCCAATGAGCAGTTCTTC. The encoded protein is CATSAGGPNEQFF.

The genes are TRBV7-2 and TRBJ1-3; 7 positions match TRBD1. The CDR3 totals 16 residues. V shed 5 bases, J shed 0 bases, and the junction held 7 bases outside the gene matches. Looked up from germline, CDR1 is SGHTA and CDR2 is FQGNSA. CDR3 nucleotide sequence: TGTGCCAGCAGCACCGGGACAGCGGGCTCTGGAAACACCATATATTTT. Translation gives CASSTGTAGSGNTIYF. The variable domain in full, completed from reference TRBV7-2 and TRBJ1-3, reads GAGVSQSPSNKVTEKGKDVELRCDPISGHTALYWYRQSLGQGLEFLIYFQGNSAPDKSGLPSDRFSAERTGGSVSTLTIQRTQQEDSAVYLCASSTGTAGSGNTIYFGEGSWLTVV.

This chain links TRBV10-3 with TRBJ1-4, with D uncertain. The CDR3 extends over 14 amino acids. Trimming took off 2 bases at V and 4 bases at J, with 8 bases between the two ends. Germline lookup yields CDR1 ENHRY and CDR2 SYGVKD. The CDR3 region has the DNA TGTGCCATCAGTGAGGGCGGAATTAATGAAAAACTGTTTTTT. This codes for CAISEGGINEKLFF.

J is TRBJ2-7 and V is TRBV5-1, with TRBD1 identical over 7 bases. Trimming at V came to 3 bases and at J to 0 bases, leaving 6 bases not matched to a gene. CDR3 size: 15 residues. Germline V gene sequence: CDR1 SGHRS, CDR2 YFSETQ. The CDR3 DNA follows: TGCGCCAGCAGCTCTCGACAGGGAGCCTCCTACGAGCAGTACTTC. Amino acids: CASSSRQGASYEQYF.

This chain uses TRBV7-2 with TRBJ2-7; TRBD1 matches at 8 bases. With V trimmed by 2 bases and J by 6 bases, 12 bases remained unmatched. The CDR3 is 16 amino acids. Germline V lookup: CDR1 SGHTA, CDR2 FQGNSA. The CDR3 spells CASSLSVGQGAGEQYF. CDR3 sequence (DNA): TGTGCCAGCAGCTTAAGTGTCGGCCAGGGGGCAGGCGAGCAGTACTTC.

This sequence joins TRBV29-1 and TRBJ2-3; TRBD2 matches 13 bases. Germline CDR1 is SQVTM and CDR2 is ANQGSEA. The CDR3 covers 16 residues. Trimming removed 7 bases from V and 1 base from J; junction bases left unmatched: 8. The CDR3 loop reads CSAQPGLAGRTDTQYF. The CDR3 nucleotides read TGCAGCGCTCAGCCGGGACTAGCGGGGCGCACAGATACGCAGTATTTT.

This chain links TRBV6-5 with TRBJ1-1; possible D gene TRBD1, 6 bases. The V end lost 6 bases, the J end lost 5 bases, and 13 bases lay between the germline ends. The length of the CDR3 is 13 residues. CDR1 and CDR2 from the germline V gene are MNHEY and SVGAGI. CDR3 sequence (DNA): TGTGCCAGCAGGAAGGGGGTTGGGACTGAAGCTTTCTTT. This encodes CASRKGVGTEAFF.

Within the sample, this clone is medium-sized. The sample contains more than one DNA sequence encoding this CDR3. The chain joins TRBV5-1 to TRBJ2-1; D gene unclear. Trimming took 0 bases from V and 1 from J, leaving 11 bases between them. Germline CDR1 reads SGHRS; CDR2 reads YFSETQ. The CDR3 is 16 residues long. The CDR3 here is CASSLEETVSYNEQFF. CDR3 sequence (DNA): TGCGCCAGCAGCTTGGAGGAGACTGTTTCCTACAATGAGCAGTTCTTC.

This rearrangement joins TRBV5-1 to TRBJ2-3; 7 nucleotides agree with TRBD1. The CDR3 has 14 residues. In germline, CDR1 is SGHRS, CDR2 YFSETQ. The trim removed 4 bases at V and 2 bases at J, leaving 4 bases unmatched. The CDR3 DNA reads TGCGCCAGCAGCACCGGACAGGCCACAGATACGCAGTATTTT. Translated, it gives CASSTGQATDTQYF.

J is TRBJ1-1 and V is TRBV7-8, with 7 bases fitting TRBD1. CDR3 length: 14 amino acids. The V gene end was trimmed by 5 bases and the J gene end by 1 base; junction bases not matched to a gene: 4. CDR1 and CDR2 from the germline V gene are SGHVS and FQNEAQ. The CDR3 DNA sequence: TGTGCCAGCAGCATGGACAGGCAGAACACTGAAGCTTTCTTT. It translates to CASSMDRQNTEAFF.

The chain recombines TRBV29-1 with TRBJ2-3, with TRBD2 identical over 11 bases. CDR3 length: 14 amino acids. The V segment lost 6 bases and the J segment 4 bases; nucleotides outside the gene matches: 6. CDR1 and CDR2 from the germline V gene are SQVTM and ANQGSEA. CDR3 coding DNA: TGCAGCGTCCACGGACTAGCGGGTCCAGATACGCAGTATTTT. Its translation is CSVHGLAGPDTQYF.

The chain carries TRBV7-9 and TRBJ2-2, with TRBD2 matching 7 bases. Germline values: CDR1 SEHNR, CDR2 FQNEAQ (reference sequence). The CDR3 covers 17 residues. With 1 base clipped from V and 4 bases from J, the junction kept 9 bases outside the gene matches. The CDR3 protein is CASSLEGLPVATGELFF. The CDR3 DNA reads TGTGCCAGCAGCTTAGAGGGACTACCCGTAGCCACCGGGGAGCTGTTTTTT.

This chain uses TRBV10-3 with TRBJ2-2; 10 nucleotides align to TRBD2. The CDR3 has 15 residues. Losses at the gene ends were 6 bases for V and 1 base for J; bases not matched to a gene: 2. Germline V lookup: CDR1 ENHRY, CDR2 SYGVKD. This chain's CDR3 is CAIRIAGGNTGELFF. CDR3 sequence (DNA): TGTGCCATCAGGATAGCGGGGGGGAACACCGGGGAGCTGTTTTTT.

The chain carries TRBV7-5 and TRBJ1-6; the listed D gene, TRBD1, was not tested against the DNA. TRBV7-5 is a known pseudogene. The CDR3 runs to 17 residues. The CDR3: CARSSPTDRARNSPLHF. CDR3 nucleotides: TGTGCCAGAAGCTCCCCTACGGACAGGGCTCGTAATTCACCCCTCCACTTT.

This clone was detected a few times. The chain has TRBV27 and TRBJ2-7; maybe TRBD1 (5 bases). From germline, CDR1 is MNHEY and CDR2 SMNVEV (reference sequence). The CDR3 loop spans 13 amino acids. The V and J ends lost 4 bases and 1 base respectively, with 8 bases between them. CDR3 protein: CASSSDKSYEQYF. The CDR3 DNA is TGTGCCAGCAGTTCGGACAAATCCTACGAGCAGTACTTC.

The chain has TRBV28 and TRBJ1-2; D is possibly TRBD1 (6 bases). Germline V gives CDR1 MDHEN, CDR2 SYDVKM. Trimming cost V 6 bases and J 4 bases, with 15 bases left between them. This CDR3 comprises 14 residues. CDR3 in amino acids: CASSLGGRGYGYTF. Written as DNA, the CDR3 is TGTGCCAGCAGCCTGGGGGGGCGAGGCTATGGCTACACCTTC.

The V gene is TRBV6-6, the J gene TRBJ1-5; D is unresolved. The germline V and J ends were trimmed by 2 bases and 0 bases, with 8 bases remaining between them. This CDR3 has 15 residues. Germline V CDR1 and CDR2: MNHNY, SVGAGI (reference sequence). The CDR3, as DNA: TGTGCCAGCAGTTACGAGGTCTATAGCAATCAGCCCCAGCATTTT. Amino acid sequence: CASSYEVYSNQPQHF.

The rearrangement uses TRBV18 and TRBJ1-1; TRBD1 is a possible D gene (5 bases). The V and J ends lost 4 bases and 7 bases respectively, with 13 bases between them. The CDR3 has 13 amino acids. Germline values: CDR1 KGHSH, CDR2 LQKENI. CDR3 residues: CASSQTGGVEAFF. CDR3 nucleotide sequence: TGTGCCAGCTCACAAACGGGGGGGGTTGAAGCTTTCTTT. The full variable domain, rest sourced from reference TRBV18 and TRBJ1-1, is NAGVMQNPRHLVRRRGQEARLRCSPMKGHSHVYWYRQLPEEGLKFMVYLQKENIIDESGMPKERFSAEFPKEGPSILRIQQVVRGDSAAYFCASSQTGGVEAFFGQGTRLTVV.

This chain links TRBV2 with TRBJ2-3, with 8 positions matching TRBD2. Germline V gene lookup returns CDR1 SNHLY and CDR2 FYNNEI. The CDR3 covers 14 residues. Trimming cost V 7 bases and J 0 bases; bases outside gene matches: 3. CDR3 residues: CASTRGGSTDTQYF. The CDR3 DNA reads as TGTGCCAGCACCCGGGGGGGTAGCACAGATACGCAGTATTTT.

The chain links TRBV5-5 to TRBJ2-7; TRBD1 agrees at 11 bases. After removal of 3 bases from V and 5 bases from J, the junction contained 4 bases not matched to a gene. The germline V gene encodes CDR1 SGHKS and CDR2 YYEKEE (reference sequence). This CDR3 is 14 amino acids long. The CDR3 DNA reads TGTGCCAGCAGCTCCCGGACAGGGGGCCACGAGCAGTACTTC. Translated: CASSSRTGGHEQYF.

This clone was seen a single time. The chain carries TRBV29-1 and TRBJ2-5; the D gene is possibly TRBD2 (6 bases). This CDR3 contains 13 residues. Germline CDR1 is SQVTM and CDR2 is ANQGSEA. The V end was cut by 8 bases, the J end by 5 bases, with 18 bases between. For the CDR3, the DNA is TGCAGCTCCCAAGCGGGTAGGGGCGAGACCCAGTACTTC. This encodes CSSQAGRGETQYF.

The genes are TRBV23-1 and TRBJ1-1; 10 bases line up with TRBD1. TRBV23-1 is filed as an ORF, its function uncertain. The CDR3 extends over 20 amino acids. V gave up 6 bases and J gave up 1 base; unmatched junction bases: 20. The chain's CDR3 is CASRTLNRDRGHSGNTEAFF. The CDR3, as DNA: TGCGCCAGCAGGACCCTAAACCGGGACAGGGGACATTCCGGGAACACTGAAGCTTTCTTT.

The rearrangement links TRBV9 to TRBJ1-1; the D is unclear. CDR1 and CDR2 from the germline V gene are SGDLS and YYNGEE. Trimming cost V 0 bases and J 1 base, with 7 bases left between them. This CDR3 comprises 14 residues. The CDR3 spells CASSVGGPNTEAFF. The DNA for the CDR3 is TGTGCCAGCAGCGTAGGAGGGCCGAACACTGAAGCTTTCTTT.